The 2 T cell receptor beta chains listed next were all sequenced from one sample in a study of cytomegalovirus exposure and HLA in healthy donors. 13 Jbeta primers and 60 Vbeta primers were used for the PCR. Sequenced by immunoSEQ multiplex PCR; TCRdb stores in-frame clones only, minus some. The profile shows roughly 77,000 clones, about two thirds of them singletons. The sample consisted of PBMCs. These receptors were taken from a woman in her fifties or sixties in good health and CMV-seropositive.

The gene calls are TRBV9 and TRBJ1-5; D uncertain. From germline, CDR1 is SGDLS and CDR2 YYNGEE. The CDR3 length is 14 residues. Deletions cut 2 bases from V and 5 bases from J, with 11 bases between. CDR3 in amino acids: CASSVGGNYQPQHF. CDR3 DNA: TGTGCCAGCAGCGTCGGAGGGAACTATCAGCCCCAGCATTTT.

The chain recombines TRBV5-1 with TRBJ2-7; possible D gene TRBD1, 5 bases. Looked up from germline, CDR1 is SGHRS and CDR2 is YFSETQ. V was pared by 4 bases and J by 0 bases, with 11 bases between. CDR3 length equals 14 residues. The CDR3 DNA reads TGCGCCAGCAGCAGCTCTGACAGCTCCTACGAGCAGTACTTC. This codes for CASSSSDSSYEQYF.